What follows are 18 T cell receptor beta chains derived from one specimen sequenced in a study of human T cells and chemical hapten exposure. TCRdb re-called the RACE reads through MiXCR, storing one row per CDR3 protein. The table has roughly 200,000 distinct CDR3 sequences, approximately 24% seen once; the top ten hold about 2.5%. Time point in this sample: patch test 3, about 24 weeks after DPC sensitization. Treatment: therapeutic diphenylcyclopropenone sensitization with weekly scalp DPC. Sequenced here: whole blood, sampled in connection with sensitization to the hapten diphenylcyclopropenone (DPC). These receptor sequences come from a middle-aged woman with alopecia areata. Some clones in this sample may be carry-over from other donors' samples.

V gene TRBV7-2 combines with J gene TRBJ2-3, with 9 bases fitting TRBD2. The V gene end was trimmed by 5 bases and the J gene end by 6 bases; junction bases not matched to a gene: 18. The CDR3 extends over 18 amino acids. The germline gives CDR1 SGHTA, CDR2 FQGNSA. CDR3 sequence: CASSPPSRSAGGGDTQYF. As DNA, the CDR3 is TGTGCCAGCAGCCCACCCTCCCGAAGCGCGGGAGGGGGGGATACGCAGTATTTT.

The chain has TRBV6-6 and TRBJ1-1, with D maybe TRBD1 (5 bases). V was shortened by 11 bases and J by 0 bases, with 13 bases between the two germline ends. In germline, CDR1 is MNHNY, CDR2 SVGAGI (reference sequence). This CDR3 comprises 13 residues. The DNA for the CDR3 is TGTGCCTCTAAGGGGTTTATGAACACTGAAGCTTTCTTT. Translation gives CASKGFMNTEAFF.

CDR3 loop: CSVEGKTNYGYTF. As DNA, the CDR3 is TGCAGCGTTGAGGGAAAAACTAACTATGGCTACACCTTC. V is TRBV29-1 and J is TRBJ1-2; D is uncertain. The CDR3 covers 13 residues. The ends were cut back, 3 bases at V and 0 bases at J, with 8 bases in the middle. Looked up from germline, CDR1 is SQVTM and CDR2 is ANQGSEA.

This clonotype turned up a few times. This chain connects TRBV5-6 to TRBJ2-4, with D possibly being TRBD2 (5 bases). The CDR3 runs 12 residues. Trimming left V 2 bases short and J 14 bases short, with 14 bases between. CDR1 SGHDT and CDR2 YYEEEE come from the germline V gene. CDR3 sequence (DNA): TGTGCCAGCAGCTTTCTTAGCGACGGGGAGTACTTC. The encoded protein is CASSFLSDGEYF.

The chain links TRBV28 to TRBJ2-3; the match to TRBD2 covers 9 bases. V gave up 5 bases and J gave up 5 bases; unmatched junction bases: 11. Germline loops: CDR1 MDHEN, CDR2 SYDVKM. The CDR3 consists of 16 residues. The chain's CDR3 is CASSAEVAGVEDTQYF. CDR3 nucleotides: TGTGCCAGCAGTGCCGAAGTAGCGGGAGTCGAAGATACGCAGTATTTT. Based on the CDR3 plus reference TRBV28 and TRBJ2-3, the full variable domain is DVKVTQSSRYLVKRTGEKVFLECVQDMDHENMFWYRQDPGLGLRLIYFSYDVKMKEKGDIPEGYSVSREKKERFSLILESASTNQTSMYLCASSAEVAGVEDTQYFGPGTRLTVL.

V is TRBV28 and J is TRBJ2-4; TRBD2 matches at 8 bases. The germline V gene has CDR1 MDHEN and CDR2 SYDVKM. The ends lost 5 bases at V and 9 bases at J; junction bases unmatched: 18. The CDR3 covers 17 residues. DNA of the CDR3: TGTGCCAGCAGTATTAGCGGGGCGGGCCGAGGTGAGGGCATTCAGTACTTC. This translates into CASSISGAGRGEGIQYF.

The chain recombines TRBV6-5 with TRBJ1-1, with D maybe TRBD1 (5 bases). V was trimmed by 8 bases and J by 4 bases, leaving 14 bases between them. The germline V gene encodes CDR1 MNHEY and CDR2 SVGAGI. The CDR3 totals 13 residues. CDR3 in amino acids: CASQHGRVTEAFF. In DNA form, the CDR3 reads TGTGCCAGCCAGCACGGCAGGGTCACTGAAGCTTTCTTT.

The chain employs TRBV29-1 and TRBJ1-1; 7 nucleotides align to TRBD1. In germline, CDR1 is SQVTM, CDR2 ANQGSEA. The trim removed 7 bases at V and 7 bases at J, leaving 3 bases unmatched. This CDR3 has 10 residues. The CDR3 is CSGGQIEAFF. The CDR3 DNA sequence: TGCAGCGGGGGACAGATTGAAGCTTTCTTT.

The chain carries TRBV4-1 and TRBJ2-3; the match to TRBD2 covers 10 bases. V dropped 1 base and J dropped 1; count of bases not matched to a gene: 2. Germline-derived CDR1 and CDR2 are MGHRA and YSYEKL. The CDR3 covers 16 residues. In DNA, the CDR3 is TGCGCCAGCAGCCAAGTAGCGGGAGGTCGCACAGATACGCAGTATTTT. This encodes CASSQVAGGRTDTQYF.

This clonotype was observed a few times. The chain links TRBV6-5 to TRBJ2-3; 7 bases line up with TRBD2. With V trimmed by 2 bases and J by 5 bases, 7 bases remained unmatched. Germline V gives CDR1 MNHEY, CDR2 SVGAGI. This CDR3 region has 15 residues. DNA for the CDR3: TGTGCCAGCAGTTACAAGTCGGCGGGAGAAGATACGCAGTATTTT. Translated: CASSYKSAGEDTQYF.

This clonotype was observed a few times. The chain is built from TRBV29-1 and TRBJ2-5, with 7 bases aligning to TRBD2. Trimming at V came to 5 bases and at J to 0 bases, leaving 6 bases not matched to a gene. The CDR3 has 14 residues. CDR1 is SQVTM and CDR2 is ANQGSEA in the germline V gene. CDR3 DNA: TGCAGCGTTTTGCTAGCGGACTACCAAGAGACCCAGTACTTC. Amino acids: CSVLLADYQETQYF.

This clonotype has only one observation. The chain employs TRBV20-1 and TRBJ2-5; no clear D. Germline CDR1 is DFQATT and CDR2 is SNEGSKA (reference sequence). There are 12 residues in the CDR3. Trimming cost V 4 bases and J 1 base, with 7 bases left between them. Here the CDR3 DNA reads TGCAGTGCTATCCGGGTCCAAGAGACCCAGTACTTC. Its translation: CSAIRVQETQYF.

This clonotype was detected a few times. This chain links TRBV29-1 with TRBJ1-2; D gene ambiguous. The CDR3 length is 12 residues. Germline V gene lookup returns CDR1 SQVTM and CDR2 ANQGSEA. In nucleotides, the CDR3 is TGCACCATCTCCAGGCTCAACTATGGCTACACCTTC. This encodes CTISRLNYGYTF.

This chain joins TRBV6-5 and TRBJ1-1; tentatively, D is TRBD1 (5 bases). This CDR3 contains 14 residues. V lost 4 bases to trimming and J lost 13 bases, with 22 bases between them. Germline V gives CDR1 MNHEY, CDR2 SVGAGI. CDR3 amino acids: CASSFSLGAAAGFF. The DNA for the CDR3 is TGTGCCAGCAGTTTTTCCTTAGGGGCCGCGGCCGGTTTCTTT.

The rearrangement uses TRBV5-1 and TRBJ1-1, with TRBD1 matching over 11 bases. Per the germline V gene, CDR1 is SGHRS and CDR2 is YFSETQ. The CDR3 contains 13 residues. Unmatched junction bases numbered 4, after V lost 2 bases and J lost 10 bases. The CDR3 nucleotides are TGCGCCAGCAGCTTCCGGGACAGGGGGTCAGCTTTCTTT. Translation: CASSFRDRGSAFF.

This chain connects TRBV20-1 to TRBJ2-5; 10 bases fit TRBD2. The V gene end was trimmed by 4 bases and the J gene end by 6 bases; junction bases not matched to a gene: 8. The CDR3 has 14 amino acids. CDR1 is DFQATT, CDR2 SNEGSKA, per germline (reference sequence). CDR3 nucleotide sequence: TGCAGTGCTATCCGGGCTAGCGGGAGACAGACCCAGTACTTC. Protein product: CSAIRASGRQTQYF.

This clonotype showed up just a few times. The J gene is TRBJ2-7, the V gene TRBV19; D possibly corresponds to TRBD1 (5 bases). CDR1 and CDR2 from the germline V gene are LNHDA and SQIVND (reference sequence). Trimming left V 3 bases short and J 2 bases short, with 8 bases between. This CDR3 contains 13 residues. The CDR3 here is CASSMGPAYEQYF. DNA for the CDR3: TGTGCCAGTAGTATGGGGCCAGCCTACGAGCAGTACTTC.

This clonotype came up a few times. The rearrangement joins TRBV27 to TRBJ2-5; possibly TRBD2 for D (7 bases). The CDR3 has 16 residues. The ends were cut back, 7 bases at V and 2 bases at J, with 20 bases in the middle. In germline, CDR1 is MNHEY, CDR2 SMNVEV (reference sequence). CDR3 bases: TGTGCCAGCAAAAGAGGGGGAGGGGGTGTGCAAGAGACCCAGTACTTC. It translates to CASKRGGGGVQETQYF.